These 5 T cell receptor beta chains came from one sample sequenced in a study of T cells after yellow fever vaccination. MiXCR was run by TCRdb on the 5' RACE reads, yielding one entry per CDR3 protein. The top ten clones hold more than 2% of a sample with about 160,000 distinct CDR3 sequences, under 7.5% of them seen once. This specimen was CD4+ T cells sorted from PBMCs, taken 5 days after the first yellow fever vaccination. The receptors shown here come from a young man who received the YFV17D yellow fever vaccine.

This clonotype was picked up many times. One end of the junction varies from germline; a read error may be responsible. The chain employs TRBV6-6 and TRBJ2-3, with D possibly being TRBD2 (5 bases). Germline V gene data show CDR1 as MNHNY and CDR2 as SVGAGI (reference sequence). CDR3 length: 12 residues. CDR3 sequence (DNA): TGCGCCAGTACGGGGAGCACAGATACGCAGTATTTT. Encoded protein: CASTGSTDTQYF.

This chain uses TRBV7-2 with TRBJ1-3; no firm D call. Germline values: CDR1 SGHTA, CDR2 FQGNSA. Trimming removed 5 bases at V and 3 bases at J, with 14 bases between. The CDR3 totals 15 residues. The chain's CDR3 is CASSRGRNLGNTIYF. The CDR3 bases are TGTGCCAGCAGCCGCGGACGGAACCTTGGAAACACCATATATTTT.

This clonotype was seen many times. The chain carries TRBV7-2 and TRBJ2-3; no reliable D call. The V end was cut by 1 base, the J end by 5 bases, with 7 bases between. In germline, CDR1 is SGHTA, CDR2 FQGNSA. The CDR3 covers 13 residues. The CDR3 protein is CASSLDVRDTQYF. CDR3 nucleotide sequence: TGTGCCAGCAGCTTAGACGTCCGAGATACGCAGTATTTT.

This clonotype was detected a few times. As DNA, the CDR3 is TGTGCCAGCAGCTTAGGCGGACAGGGCTACTATGGCTACACCTTC. Residues: CASSLGGQGYYGYTF. The J gene is TRBJ1-2, the V gene TRBV7-2, with 8 bases that match TRBD1. The CDR3 has 15 amino acids. In germline, CDR1 is SGHTA, CDR2 FQGNSA. Germline trimming cut 1 base from V and 3 bases from J; bases unmatched to any gene: 4.

In its sample, this clonotype was seen many times. J is TRBJ2-7 and V is TRBV5-1; weak D call: TRBD2 (5 bases). The CDR3 length is 15 residues. Trimming cost V 4 bases and J 3 bases, with 17 bases left between them. Germline values: CDR1 SGHRS, CDR2 YFSETQ. The DNA of the CDR3 is TGCGCCAGCAGCGCGGGTGACACCCTTGGCTACGAGCAGTACTTC. Protein: CASSAGDTLGYEQYF.